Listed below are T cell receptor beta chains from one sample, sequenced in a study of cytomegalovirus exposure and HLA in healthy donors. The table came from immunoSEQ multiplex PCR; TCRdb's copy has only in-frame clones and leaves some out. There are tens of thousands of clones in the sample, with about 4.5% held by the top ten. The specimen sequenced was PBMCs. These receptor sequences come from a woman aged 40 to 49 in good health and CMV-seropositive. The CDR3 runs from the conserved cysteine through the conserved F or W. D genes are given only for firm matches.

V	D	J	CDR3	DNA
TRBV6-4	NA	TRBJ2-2	CASKETVTGELFF	TGTGCCAGCAAAGAAACAGTCACCGGGGAGCTGTTTTTT
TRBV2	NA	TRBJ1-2	CASSARVVYTF	TGTGCCAGCAGCGCCAGGGTAGTCTACACCTTC
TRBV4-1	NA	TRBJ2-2	CASSILTVAGELFF	TGCGCCAGCAGCATTCTAACAGTGGCCGGGGAGCTGTTTTTT
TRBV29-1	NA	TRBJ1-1	CSVVWGGRHTEAFF	TGCAGCGTTGTGTGGGGAGGTCGGCACACTGAAGCTTTCTTT
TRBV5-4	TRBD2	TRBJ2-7	CASGTSGGDEQYF	TGCGCCAGCGGGACTAGCGGGGGGGACGAGCAGTACTTC
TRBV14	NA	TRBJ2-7	CASSPGDWQEQYF	TGTGCCAGCAGCCCGGGGGACTGGCAGGAGCAGTACTTC
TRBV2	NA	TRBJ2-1	CASSEGLGAHRAYNEQFF	TGTGCCAGCAGTGAAGGATTGGGGGCGCATAGAGCGTACAATGAGCAGTTCTTC
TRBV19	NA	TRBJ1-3	CASSIRGTGNTIYF	TGTGCCAGTAGTATTCGGGGGACTGGAAACACCATATATTTT
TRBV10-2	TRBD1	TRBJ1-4	CASSGTGIATNEKLFF	TGCGCCAGCAGTGGGACAGGGATTGCAACTAATGAAAAACTGTTTTTT
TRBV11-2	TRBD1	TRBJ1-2	CASSLYRGYGYTF	TGTGCCAGCAGCTTATACAGGGGCTATGGCTACACCTTC
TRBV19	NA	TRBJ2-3	CASSIRGDTQYF	TGTGCCAGTAGTATCCGGGGGGATACGCAGTATTTT
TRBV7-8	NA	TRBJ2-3	CASSFIAGTDTQYF	TGTGCCAGCAGCTTTATAGCGGGCACAGATACGCAGTATTTT
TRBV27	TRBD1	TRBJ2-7	CASSFGTGVEQYF	TGTGCCAGCAGTTTTGGGACAGGGGTCGAGCAGTACTTC
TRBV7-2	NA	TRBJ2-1	CASSLGGTPLNEQFF	TGTGCCAGCAGCTTAGGAGGGACTCCCCTCAATGAGCAGTTCTTC
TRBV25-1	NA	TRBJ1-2	CASSEFGGDYGYTF	TGTGCCAGCAGTGAATTCGGAGGGGACTATGGCTACACCTTC
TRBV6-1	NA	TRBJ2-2	CASSEALGGTGELFF	TGTGCCAGCAGTGAAGCCCTCGGGGGCACCGGGGAGCTGTTTTTT
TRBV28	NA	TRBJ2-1	CASSHVNYRAEQFF	TGTGCCAGCAGCCACGTCAACTACAGGGCTGAGCAGTTCTTC
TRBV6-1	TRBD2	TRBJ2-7	CASRSSSGMDEQYF	TGTGCCAGCAGGTCATCTAGCGGGATGGACGAGCAGTACTTC
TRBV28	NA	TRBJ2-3	CASYRTDTQYF	TGTGCCAGTTATCGCACAGATACGCAGTATTTT
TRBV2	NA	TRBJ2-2	CASILMGGTGELFF	TGTGCCAGCATACTGATGGGGGGCACCGGGGAGCTGTTTTTT
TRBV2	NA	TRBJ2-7	CASSRDLSYEQYF	TGTGCCAGCAGTAGGGACTTATCCTACGAGCAGTACTTC
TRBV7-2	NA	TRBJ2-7	CASSLVRVAAEQYF	TGTGCCAGCAGCTTAGTGAGGGTTGCAGCCGAGCAGTACTTC
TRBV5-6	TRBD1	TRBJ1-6	CASSMGQGRSPLHF	TGTGCCAGCAGCATGGGACAGGGAAGGTCACCCCTCCACTTT
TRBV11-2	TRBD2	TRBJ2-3	CASSGLAGGSRTDTQYF	TGTGCCAGCAGCGGACTAGCGGGGGGCTCACGCACAGATACGCAGTATTTT
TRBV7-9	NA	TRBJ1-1	CASSRMGAGTEAFF	TGTGCCAGCAGCCGCATGGGGGCAGGCACTGAAGCTTTCTTT
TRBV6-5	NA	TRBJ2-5	CASTSGTNQETQYF	TGTGCCAGCACGTCCGGGACAAACCAAGAGACCCAGTACTTC
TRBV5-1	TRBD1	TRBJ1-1	CASSLSGQANTEAFF	TGCGCCAGCAGCTTATCGGGACAGGCGAACACTGAAGCTTTCTTT
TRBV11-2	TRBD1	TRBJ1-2	CASSTRQGNYGYTF	TGTGCCAGCAGCACGAGACAGGGGAACTATGGCTACACCTTC
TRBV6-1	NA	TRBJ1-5	CASTGSSNQPQHF	TGTGCCAGCACTGGCAGTAGCAATCAGCCCCAGCATTTT
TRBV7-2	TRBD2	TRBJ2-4	CASSLSTSGENIQYF	TGTGCCAGCAGCCTTTCGACTAGCGGGGAAAACATTCAGTACTTC
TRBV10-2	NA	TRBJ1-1	CASSESPGEAFF	TGCGCCAGCAGTGAGTCGCCCGGGGAAGCTTTCTTT
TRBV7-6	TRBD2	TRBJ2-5	CASSLAGGLASPLETQYF	TGTGCCAGCAGCTTAGCAGGAGGACTAGCGTCCCCGTTGGAGACCCAGTACTTC
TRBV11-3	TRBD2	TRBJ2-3	CASSPSIAGGLRDTQYF	TGTGCCAGCAGCCCGTCGATAGCGGGAGGGCTTCGAGATACGCAGTATTTT
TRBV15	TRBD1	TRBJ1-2	CATSRGGSGTGFVSGYTF	TGTGCCACCAGCAGAGGGGGGTCCGGGACAGGGTTTGTCTCTGGCTACACCTTC
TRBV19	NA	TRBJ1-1	CASSIPQGRNTEAFF	TGTGCCAGTAGTATCCCCCAGGGAAGGAACACTGAAGCTTTCTTT
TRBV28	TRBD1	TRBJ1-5	CASSFHGAVGQGLNSNQPQHF	TGTGCCAGCAGTTTCCACGGAGCAGTAGGACAGGGGCTAAATAGCAATCAGCCCCAGCATTTT